This T cell receptor (beta chain) emerged from a study of blood T cell repertoires in COVID-19. Background on the study: Nucleic acid was either cDNA or gDNA, and it came from T cells, B-cell-depleted T cells, or PBMCs.

Profiled with immunoSEQ multiplex PCR; TCRdb holds only in-frame clones, not every one. This sample has around 500,000 clones, with roughly nine tenths found just once. Residents of about two dozen US areas, aged about 18 to 89 years, made up the participants. What the recovered Cohort 3 donors had was two negative PCRs, clearance, or symptom resolution. The V end lost 10 bases, the J end lost 5 bases, and 18 bases lay between the germline ends. The CDR3 length is 13 residues. Germline V gives CDR1 MDHEN, CDR2 SYDVKM. Sequenced material: PBMCs or T cells enriched from blood (not recorded which). The sequence derives from a woman aged 55-69 years who had recovered from COVID-19. V is TRBV28 and J is TRBJ2-7, with D perhaps matching TRBD2 (5 bases). CDR3 amino acids: CATTRLATHEQYF. The CDR3 DNA is TGTGCCACCACTCGGTTAGCGACCCACGAGCAGTACTTC. The variable domain in full, completed from reference TRBV28 and TRBJ2-7, reads DVKVTQSSRYLVKRTGEKVFLECVQDMDHENMFWYRQDPGLGLRLIYFSYDVKMKEKGDIPEGYSVSREKKERFSLILESASTNQTSMYLCATTRLATHEQYFGPGTRLTVT.